The entry below describes one T cell receptor beta chain. The antigen remains unidentified. The sample comes from a study of blood T cells in healthy people across ages. Turning to the study itself: About one barcoded beta molecule per two T cells was the capture yield of template switching. Study-level points and caveats: Significant beta diversity loss was already apparent by age roughly 40, declining roughly linearly.

Total RNA was isolated from each sample in quantities of at least 6 micrograms. For the second PCR, which ran for 7 to 11 cycles, a sample-barcoded 5' primer and a J-beta primer mix were used. Each CDR3 protein gets one entry after TCRdb re-called the 5' RACE reads with MiXCR. The table has approximately 490,000 distinct CDR3 sequences, about 25% seen once; the top ten hold around 10%. The CDR3 extends over 16 amino acids. The germline V gene has CDR1 SGDLS and CDR2 YYNGEE. Trimming shortened V by 3 bases and J by 6 bases, and 21 bases separated the two germline ends. The same data also contributed to another study, on T cells of mothers and their children.

The rearrangement uses TRBV9 and TRBJ1-2; D is uncertain. The specimen sequenced was blood. This TCR was sampled from a boy younger than 18 in good health. CDR3 sequence reads: CASSAGGLTVQNGYTF. The DNA for the CDR3 is TGTGCCAGCAGCGCTGGCGGTTTAACGGTTCAGAATGGCTACACCTTC.